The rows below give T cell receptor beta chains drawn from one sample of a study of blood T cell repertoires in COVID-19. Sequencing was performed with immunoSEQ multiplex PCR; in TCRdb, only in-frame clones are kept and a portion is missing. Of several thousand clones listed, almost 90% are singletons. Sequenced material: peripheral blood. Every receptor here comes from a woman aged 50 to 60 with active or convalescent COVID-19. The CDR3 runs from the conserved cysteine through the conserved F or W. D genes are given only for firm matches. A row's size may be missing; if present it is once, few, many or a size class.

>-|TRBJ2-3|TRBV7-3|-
CASSSQGGGASTDTQYF
TGTGCCAGCAGCTCCCAAGGGGGCGGGGCCAGCACAGATACGCAGTATTTT
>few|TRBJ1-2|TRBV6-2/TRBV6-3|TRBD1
CASSYSGQGLVYGYTF
TGTGCCAGCAGTTACTCGGGACAGGGACTGGTCTATGGCTACACCTTC
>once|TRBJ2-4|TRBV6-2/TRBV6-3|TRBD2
CASSSGTSGILAKNIQYF
TGTGCCAGCAGTTCCGGGACTAGCGGTATACTAGCCAAAAACATTCAGTACTTC
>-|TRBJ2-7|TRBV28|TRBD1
CASSATGGLTYEQYF
TGTGCCAGCAGCGCGACAGGGGGTCTTACCTACGAGCAGTACTTC
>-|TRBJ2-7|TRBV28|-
CASSLLRTREQYF
TGTGCCAGCAGTTTACTCCGGACTCGGGAGCAGTACTTC
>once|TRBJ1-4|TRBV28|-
CASSLGPQGEEKLFF
TGTGCCAGCAGTTTAGGTCCTCAGGGTGAAGAAAAACTGTTTTTT
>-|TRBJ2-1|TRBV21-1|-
CASSKEGTGGSSSYNEQFF
TGTGCCAGCAGCAAAGAGGGGACGGGAGGTTCAAGCTCCTACAATGAGCAGTTCTTC
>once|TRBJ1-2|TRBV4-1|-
CASSPLSGGGDGYTF
TGCGCCAGCAGCCCATTGTCCGGGGGGGGCGATGGCTACACCTTC
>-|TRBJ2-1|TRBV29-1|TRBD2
CSVDSGRVSYNEQFF
TGCAGCGTGGATAGCGGGAGAGTTTCCTACAATGAGCAGTTCTTC
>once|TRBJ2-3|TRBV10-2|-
CASRESPTSTDTQYF
TGCGCCAGCAGGGAGAGCCCTACTAGCACAGATACGCAGTATTTT
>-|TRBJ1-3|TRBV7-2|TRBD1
CASSSQGGGNTIYF
TGTGCCAGCAGCTCACAGGGGGGTGGAAACACCATATATTTT
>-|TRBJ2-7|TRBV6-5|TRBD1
CASRLTGDSYEQYF
TGTGCCAGCAGGTTAACAGGGGACTCCTACGAGCAGTACTTC
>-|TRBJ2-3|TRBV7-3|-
CASSAGTDTQYF
TGTGCCAGCAGCGCAGGGACAGATACGCAGTATTTT
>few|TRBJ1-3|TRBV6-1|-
CASSEEMYRGGNTIYF
TGTGCCAGCAGTGAAGAGATGTATAGGGGGGGAAACACCATATATTTT
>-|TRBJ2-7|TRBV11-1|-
CASSPTGSYEQYF
TGTGCCAGCAGCCCCACGGGGTCCTACGAGCAGTACTTC
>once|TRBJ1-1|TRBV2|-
CASKWRGVQGGVVEAFF
TGTGCCAGCAAGTGGCGGGGGGTGCAGGGAGGAGTTGTAGAAGCTTTCTTT
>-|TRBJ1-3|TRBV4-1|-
CASSPQIGSSGNTIYF
TGCGCCAGCAGCCCGCAGATCGGGAGCTCTGGAAACACCATATATTTT
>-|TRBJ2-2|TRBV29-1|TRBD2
CSVESRVAGIYTGELFF
TGCAGCGTTGAATCTAGGGTAGCGGGAATATACACCGGGGAGCTGTTTTTT
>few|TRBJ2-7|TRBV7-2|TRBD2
CASRRTSGSYEQYF
TGTGCCAGCAGAAGGACTAGCGGGTCATACGAGCAGTACTTC
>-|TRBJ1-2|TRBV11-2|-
CASSQITGWNYGYTF
TGTGCCAGCAGCCAAATTACAGGGTGGAACTATGGCTACACCTTC
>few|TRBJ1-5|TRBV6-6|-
CASSYSNGYSNQPQHF
TGTGCCAGCAGTTACTCGAACGGTTACAGCAATCAGCCCCAGCATTTT
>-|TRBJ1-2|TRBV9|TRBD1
CASTLTGVDGYTF
TGTGCCAGCACCTTGACAGGGGTTGACGGCTACACCTTC
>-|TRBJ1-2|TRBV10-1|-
CASSREPNYGYTF
TGCGCCAGCAGTAGGGAGCCTAACTATGGCTACACCTTC
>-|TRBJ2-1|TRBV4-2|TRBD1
CASSSPEGARSYNEQFF
TGTGCCAGCAGTTCTCCCGAGGGGGCAAGGTCCTACAATGAGCAGTTCTTC
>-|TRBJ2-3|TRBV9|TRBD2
CASSVLAGVSLAGGRSSTDTQYF
TGTGCCAGCAGCGTATTAGCTGGGGTTTCCTTAGCGGGAGGACGTTCTAGTACAGATACGCAGTATTTT
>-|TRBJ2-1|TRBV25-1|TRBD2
CASSLAGDSNEQFF
TGTGCCAGCAGTCTAGCGGGGGACTCCAATGAGCAGTTCTTC
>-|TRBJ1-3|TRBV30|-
CAWSRSGALYTIYF
TGTGCCTGGAGTAGGTCAGGGGCGTTGTACACCATATATTTT